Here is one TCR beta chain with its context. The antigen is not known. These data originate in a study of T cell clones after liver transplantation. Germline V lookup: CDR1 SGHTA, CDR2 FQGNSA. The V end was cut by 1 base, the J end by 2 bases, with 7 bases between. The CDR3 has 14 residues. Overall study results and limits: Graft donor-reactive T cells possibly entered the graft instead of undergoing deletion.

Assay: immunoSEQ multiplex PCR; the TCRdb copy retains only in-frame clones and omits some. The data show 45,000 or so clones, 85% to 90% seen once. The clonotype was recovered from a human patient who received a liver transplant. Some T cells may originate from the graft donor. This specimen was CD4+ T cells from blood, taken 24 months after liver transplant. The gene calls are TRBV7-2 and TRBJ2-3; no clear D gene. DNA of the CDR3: TGTGCCAGCAGCTTAGGGGTAGCCACAGATACGCAGTATTTT. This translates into CASSLGVATDTQYF. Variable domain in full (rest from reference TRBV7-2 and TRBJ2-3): GAGVSQSPSNKVTEKGKDVELRCDPISGHTALYWYRQSLGQGLEFLIYFQGNSAPDKSGLPSDRFSAERTGGSVSTLTIQRTQQEDSAVYLCASSLGVATDTQYFGPGTRLTVL.